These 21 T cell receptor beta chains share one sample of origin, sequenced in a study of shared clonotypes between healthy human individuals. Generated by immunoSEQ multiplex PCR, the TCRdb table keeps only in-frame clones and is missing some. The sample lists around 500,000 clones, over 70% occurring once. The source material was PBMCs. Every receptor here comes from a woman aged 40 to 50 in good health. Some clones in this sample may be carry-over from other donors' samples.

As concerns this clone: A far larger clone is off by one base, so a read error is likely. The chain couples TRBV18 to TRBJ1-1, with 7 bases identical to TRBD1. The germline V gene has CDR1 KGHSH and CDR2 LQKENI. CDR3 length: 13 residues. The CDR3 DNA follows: TGTGCCAGCTCACCGTTAGGGGGCACTAAAGCTTTCTTT. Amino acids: CASSPLGGTKAFF.

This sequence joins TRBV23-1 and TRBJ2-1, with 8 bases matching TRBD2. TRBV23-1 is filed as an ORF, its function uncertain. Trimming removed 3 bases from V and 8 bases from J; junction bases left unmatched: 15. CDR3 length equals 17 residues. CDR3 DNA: TGCGCCAGCAGTCACCACGGGAGGGCCGTTGTTTTATATGAGCAGTTCTTC. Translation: CASSHHGRAVVLYEQFF.

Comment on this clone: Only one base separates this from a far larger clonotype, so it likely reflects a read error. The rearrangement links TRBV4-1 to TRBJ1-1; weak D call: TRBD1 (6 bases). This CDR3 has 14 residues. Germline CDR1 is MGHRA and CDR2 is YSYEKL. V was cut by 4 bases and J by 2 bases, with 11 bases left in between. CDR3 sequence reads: CASSRTVANTEAFF. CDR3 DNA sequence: TGCGCCAGCAGCCGGACAGTAGCCAACACTGAAGCTTTCTTT.

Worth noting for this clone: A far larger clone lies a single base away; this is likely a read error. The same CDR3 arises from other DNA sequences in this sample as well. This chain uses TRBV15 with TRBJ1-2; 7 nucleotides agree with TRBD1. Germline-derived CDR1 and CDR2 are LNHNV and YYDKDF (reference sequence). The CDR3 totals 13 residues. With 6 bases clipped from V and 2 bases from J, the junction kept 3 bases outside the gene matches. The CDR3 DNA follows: TGTGCCACCAGTACGGACAGGAACTATGGCTACACCTTC. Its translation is CATSTDRNYGYTF.

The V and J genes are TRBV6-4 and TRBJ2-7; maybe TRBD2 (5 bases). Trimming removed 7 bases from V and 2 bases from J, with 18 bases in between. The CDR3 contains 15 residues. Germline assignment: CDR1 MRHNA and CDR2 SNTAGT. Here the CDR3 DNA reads TGTGCCAGCACCGACTATGGTGACGGAGCCTACGAGCAGTACTTC. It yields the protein CASTDYGDGAYEQYF.

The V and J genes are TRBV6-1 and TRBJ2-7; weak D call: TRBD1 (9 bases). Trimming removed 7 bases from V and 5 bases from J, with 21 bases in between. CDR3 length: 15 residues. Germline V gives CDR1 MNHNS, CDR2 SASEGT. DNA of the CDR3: TGTGCCAGCACCTCGGGGGGGACAGGGCCCCACGAGCAGTACTTC. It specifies CASTSGGTGPHEQYF.

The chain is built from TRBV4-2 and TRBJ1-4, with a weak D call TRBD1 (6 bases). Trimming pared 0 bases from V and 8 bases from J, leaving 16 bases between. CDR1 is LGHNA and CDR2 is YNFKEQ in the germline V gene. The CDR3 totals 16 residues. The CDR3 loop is CASSQDSQGLVEKLFF. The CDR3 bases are TGTGCCAGCAGCCAAGATTCGCAGGGGCTAGTGGAAAAACTGTTTTTT.

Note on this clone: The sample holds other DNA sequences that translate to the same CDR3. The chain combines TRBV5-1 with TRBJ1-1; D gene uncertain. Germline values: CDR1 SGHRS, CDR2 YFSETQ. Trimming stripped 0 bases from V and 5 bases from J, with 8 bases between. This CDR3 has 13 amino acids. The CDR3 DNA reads TGCGCCAGCAGCTTGGGACTCAAGACTGAAGCTTTCTTT. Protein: CASSLGLKTEAFF.

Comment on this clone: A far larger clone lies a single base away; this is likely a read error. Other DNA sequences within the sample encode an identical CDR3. DNA of the CDR3: TGTGCTAGCAGCTTGGCTGGACAGGGTTTTGGATACGAGCAGTACTTC. This encodes CASSLAGQGFGYEQYF. The genes are TRBV5-6 and TRBJ2-7; 8 nucleotides match TRBD1. The germline gives CDR1 SGHDT, CDR2 YYEEEE. CDR3 size: 16 residues.

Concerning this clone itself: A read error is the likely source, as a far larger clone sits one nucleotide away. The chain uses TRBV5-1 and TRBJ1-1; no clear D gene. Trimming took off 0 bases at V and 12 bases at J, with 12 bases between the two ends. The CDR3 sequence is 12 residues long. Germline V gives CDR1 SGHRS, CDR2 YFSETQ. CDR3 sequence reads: CASSLDNATPFF. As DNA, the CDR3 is TGCGCCAGCAGCTTGGATAATGCGACTCCTTTCTTT.

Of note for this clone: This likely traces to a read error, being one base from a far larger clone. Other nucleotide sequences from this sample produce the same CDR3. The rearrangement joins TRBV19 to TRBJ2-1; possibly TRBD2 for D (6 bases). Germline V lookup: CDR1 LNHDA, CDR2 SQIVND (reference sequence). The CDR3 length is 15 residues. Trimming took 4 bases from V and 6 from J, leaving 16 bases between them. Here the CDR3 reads CASSTGLSWGNEQFF. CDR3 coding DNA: TGTGCCAGTAGTACCGGACTATCCTGGGGCAATGAGCAGTTCTTC.

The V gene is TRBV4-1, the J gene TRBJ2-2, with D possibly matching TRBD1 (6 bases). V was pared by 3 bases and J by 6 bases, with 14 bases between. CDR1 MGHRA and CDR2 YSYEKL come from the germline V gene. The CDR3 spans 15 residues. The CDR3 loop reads CASSHNRQVPGELFF. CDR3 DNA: TGCGCCAGCAGCCACAATCGACAGGTACCCGGGGAGCTGTTTTTT.

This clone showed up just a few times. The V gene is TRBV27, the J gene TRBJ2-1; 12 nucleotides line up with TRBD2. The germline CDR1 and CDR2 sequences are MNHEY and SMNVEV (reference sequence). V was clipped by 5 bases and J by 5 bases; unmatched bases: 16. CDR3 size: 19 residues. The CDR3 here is CASSLPGQGTSGRNNEQFF. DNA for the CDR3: TGTGCCAGCAGTCTACCGGGACAGGGAACTAGCGGGAGGAACAATGAGCAGTTCTTC.

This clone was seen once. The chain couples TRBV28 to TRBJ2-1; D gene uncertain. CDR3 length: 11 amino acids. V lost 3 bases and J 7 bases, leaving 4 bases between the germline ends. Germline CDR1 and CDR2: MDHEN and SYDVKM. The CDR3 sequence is CASSFMNEQFF. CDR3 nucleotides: TGTGCCAGCAGTTTCATGAATGAGCAGTTCTTC.

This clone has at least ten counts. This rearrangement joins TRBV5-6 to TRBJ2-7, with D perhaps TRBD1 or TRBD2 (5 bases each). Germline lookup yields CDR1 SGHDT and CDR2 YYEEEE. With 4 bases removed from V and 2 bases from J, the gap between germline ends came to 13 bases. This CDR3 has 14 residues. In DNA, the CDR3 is TGTGCCAGCAGCGGGGACCCGACTGCCTACGAGCAGTACTTC. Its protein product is CASSGDPTAYEQYF.

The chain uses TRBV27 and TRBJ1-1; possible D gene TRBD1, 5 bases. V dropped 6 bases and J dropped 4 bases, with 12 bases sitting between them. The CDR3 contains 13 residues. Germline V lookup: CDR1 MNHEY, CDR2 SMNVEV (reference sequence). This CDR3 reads CASSPRQSTEAFF. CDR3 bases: TGTGCCAGCAGCCCCCGACAGAGCACTGAAGCTTTCTTT.

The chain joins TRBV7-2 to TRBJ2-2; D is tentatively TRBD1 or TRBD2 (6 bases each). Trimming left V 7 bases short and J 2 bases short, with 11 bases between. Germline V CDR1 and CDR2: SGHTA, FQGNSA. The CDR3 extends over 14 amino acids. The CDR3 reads CASKGGGNTGELFF. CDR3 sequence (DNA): TGTGCCAGCAAAGGGGGAGGAAACACCGGGGAGCTGTTTTTT.

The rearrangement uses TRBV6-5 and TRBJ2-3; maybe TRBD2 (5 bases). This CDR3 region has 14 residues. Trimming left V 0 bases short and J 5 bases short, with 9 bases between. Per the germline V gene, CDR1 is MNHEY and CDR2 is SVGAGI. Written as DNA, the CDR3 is TGTGCCAGCAGTTACTCGGACTCGCAAGATACGCAGTATTTT. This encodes CASSYSDSQDTQYF.

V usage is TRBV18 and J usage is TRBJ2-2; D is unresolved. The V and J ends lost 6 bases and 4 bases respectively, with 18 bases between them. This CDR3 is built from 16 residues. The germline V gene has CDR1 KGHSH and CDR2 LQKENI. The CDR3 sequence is CASSPVFMEATGELFF. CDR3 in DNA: TGTGCCAGCTCCCCGGTGTTTATGGAAGCCACCGGGGAGCTGTTTTTT.

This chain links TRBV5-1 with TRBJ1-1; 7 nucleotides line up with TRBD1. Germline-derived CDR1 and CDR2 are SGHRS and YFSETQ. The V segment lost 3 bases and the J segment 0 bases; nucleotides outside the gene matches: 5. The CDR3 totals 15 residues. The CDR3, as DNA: TGCGCCAGCAGCTCGTTGGGACAGTTGAACACTGAAGCTTTCTTT. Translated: CASSSLGQLNTEAFF. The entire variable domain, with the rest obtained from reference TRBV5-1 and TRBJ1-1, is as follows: KAGVTQTPRYLIKTRGQQVTLSCSPISGHRSVSWYQQTPGQGLQFLFEYFSETQRNKGNFPGRFSGRQFSNSRSEMNVSTLELGDSALYLCASSSLGQLNTEAFFGQGTRLTVV.

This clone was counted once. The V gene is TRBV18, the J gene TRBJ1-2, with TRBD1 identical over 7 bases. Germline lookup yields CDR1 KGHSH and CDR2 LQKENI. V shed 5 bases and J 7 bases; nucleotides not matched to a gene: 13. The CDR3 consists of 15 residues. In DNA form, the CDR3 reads TGTGCCAGCTCAGAGTCCGCGACAGGGCCTCGTGGCTACACCTTC. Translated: CASSESATGPRGYTF. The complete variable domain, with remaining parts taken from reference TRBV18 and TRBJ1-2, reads NAGVMQNPRHLVRRRGQEARLRCSPMKGHSHVYWYRQLPEEGLKFMVYLQKENIIDESGMPKERFSAEFPKEGPSILRIQQVVRGDSAAYFCASSESATGPRGYTFGSGTRLTVV.